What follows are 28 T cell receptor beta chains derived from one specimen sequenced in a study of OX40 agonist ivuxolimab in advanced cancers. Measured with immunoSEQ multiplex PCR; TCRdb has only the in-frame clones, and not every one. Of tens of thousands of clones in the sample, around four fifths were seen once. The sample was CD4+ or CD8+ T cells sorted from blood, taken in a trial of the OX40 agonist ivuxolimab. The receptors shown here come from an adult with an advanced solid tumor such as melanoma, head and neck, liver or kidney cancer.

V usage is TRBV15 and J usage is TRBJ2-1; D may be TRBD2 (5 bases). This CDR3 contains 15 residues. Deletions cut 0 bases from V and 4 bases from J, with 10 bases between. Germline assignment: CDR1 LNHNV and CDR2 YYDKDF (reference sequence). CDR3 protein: CATSRDPGIYNEQFF. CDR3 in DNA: TGTGCCACCAGCAGAGATCCGGGGATATACAATGAGCAGTTCTTC.

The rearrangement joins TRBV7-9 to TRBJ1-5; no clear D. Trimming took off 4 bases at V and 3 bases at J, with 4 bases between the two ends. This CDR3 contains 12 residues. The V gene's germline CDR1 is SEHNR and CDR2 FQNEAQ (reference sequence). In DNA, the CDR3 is TGTGCCAGCAGCTCAATCAATCAGCCCCAGCATTTT. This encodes CASSSINQPQHF. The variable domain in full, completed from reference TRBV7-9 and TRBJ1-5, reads DTGVSQNPRHKITKRGQNVTFRCDPISEHNRLYWYRQTLGQGPEFLTYFQNEAQLEKSRLLSDRFSAERPKGSFSTLEIQRTEQGDSAMYLCASSSINQPQHFGDGTRLSIL.

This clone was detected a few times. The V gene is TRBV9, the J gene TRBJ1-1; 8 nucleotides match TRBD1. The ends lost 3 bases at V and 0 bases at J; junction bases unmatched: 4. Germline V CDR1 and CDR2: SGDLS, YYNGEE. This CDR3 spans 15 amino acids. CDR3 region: CASSDRGGMNTEAFF. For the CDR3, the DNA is TGTGCCAGCAGCGACAGGGGGGGGATGAACACTGAAGCTTTCTTT.

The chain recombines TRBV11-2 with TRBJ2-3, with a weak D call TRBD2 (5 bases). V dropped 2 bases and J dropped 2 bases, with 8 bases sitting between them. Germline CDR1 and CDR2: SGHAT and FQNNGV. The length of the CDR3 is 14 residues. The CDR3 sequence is CASSLTGSTDTQYF. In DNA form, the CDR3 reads TGTGCCAGCAGCTTAACGGGATCCACAGATACGCAGTATTTT.

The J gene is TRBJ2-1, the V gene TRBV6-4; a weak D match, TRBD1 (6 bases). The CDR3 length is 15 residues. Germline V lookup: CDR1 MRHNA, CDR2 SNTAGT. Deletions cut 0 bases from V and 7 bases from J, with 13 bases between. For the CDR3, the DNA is TGTGCCAGCAGTGACTCGGCAGGGGTTTTGAATGAGCAGTTCTTC. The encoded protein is CASSDSAGVLNEQFF.

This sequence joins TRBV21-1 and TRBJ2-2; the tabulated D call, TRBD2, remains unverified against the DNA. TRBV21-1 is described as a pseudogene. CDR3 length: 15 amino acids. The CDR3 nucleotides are TGTGCCAGCAGCAAAGGGATGGAGGTAACCGGGGAGCTGTTTTTT. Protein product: CASSKGMEVTGELFF.

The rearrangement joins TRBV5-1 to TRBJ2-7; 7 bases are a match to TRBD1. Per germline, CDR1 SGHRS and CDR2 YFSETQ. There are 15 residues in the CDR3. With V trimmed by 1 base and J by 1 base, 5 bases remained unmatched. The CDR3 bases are TGCGCCAGCAGCTTGCAAACAGGGGCATCCTACGAGCAGTACTTC. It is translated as CASSLQTGASYEQYF.

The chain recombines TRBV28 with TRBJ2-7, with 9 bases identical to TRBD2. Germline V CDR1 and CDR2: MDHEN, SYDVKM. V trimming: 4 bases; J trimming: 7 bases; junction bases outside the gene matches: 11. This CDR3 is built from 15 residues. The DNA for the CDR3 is TGTGCCAGCAGTTCCTCCGGGACTAGCTTGGGTGAGCAGTACTTC. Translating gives CASSSSGTSLGEQYF.

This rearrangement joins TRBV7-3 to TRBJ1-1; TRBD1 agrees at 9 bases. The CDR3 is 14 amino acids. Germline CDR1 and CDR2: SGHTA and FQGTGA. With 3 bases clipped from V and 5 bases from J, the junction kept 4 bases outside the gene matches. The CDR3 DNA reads TGTGCCAGCAGCTTGGGGACAGGGTGGACTGAAGCTTTCTTT. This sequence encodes CASSLGTGWTEAFF.

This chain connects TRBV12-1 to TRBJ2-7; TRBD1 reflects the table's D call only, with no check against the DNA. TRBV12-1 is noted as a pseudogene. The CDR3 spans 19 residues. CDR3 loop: CASSSWAPLDRGRIREQYF. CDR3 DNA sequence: TGTGCCAGCAGCTCCTGGGCCCCACTCGACAGGGGTAGAATTCGCGAGCAGTACTTC.

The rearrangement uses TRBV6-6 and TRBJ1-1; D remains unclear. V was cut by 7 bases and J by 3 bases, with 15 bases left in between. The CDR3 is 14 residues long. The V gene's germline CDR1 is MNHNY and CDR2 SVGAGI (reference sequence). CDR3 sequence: CASTLMDVDTEAFF. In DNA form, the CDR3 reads TGTGCCAGCACCTTAATGGACGTCGACACTGAAGCTTTCTTT.

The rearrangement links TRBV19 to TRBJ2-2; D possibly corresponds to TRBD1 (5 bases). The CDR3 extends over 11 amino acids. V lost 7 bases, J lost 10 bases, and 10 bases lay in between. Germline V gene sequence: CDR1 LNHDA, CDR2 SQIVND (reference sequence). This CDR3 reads CASTLGVELFF. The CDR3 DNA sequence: TGTGCCAGTACCCTAGGGGTGGAGCTGTTTTTT.

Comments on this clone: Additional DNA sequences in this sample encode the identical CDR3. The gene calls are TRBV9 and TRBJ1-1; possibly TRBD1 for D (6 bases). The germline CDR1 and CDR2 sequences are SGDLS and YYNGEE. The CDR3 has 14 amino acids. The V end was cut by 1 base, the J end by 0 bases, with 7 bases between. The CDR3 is CASSVQGMNTEAFF. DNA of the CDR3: TGTGCCAGCAGCGTACAGGGGATGAACACTGAAGCTTTCTTT.

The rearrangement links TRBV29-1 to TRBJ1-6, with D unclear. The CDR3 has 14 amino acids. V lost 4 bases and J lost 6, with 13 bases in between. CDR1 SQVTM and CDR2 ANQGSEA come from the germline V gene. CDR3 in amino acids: CSVAAGVGNSPLHF. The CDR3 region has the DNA TGCAGCGTTGCGGCTGGGGTGGGTAATTCACCCCTCCACTTT.

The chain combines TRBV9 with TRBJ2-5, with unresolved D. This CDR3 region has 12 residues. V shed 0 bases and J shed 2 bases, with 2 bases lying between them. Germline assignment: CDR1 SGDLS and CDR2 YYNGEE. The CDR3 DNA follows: TGTGCCAGCAGCGTAGATCAAGAGACCCAGTACTTC. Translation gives CASSVDQETQYF.

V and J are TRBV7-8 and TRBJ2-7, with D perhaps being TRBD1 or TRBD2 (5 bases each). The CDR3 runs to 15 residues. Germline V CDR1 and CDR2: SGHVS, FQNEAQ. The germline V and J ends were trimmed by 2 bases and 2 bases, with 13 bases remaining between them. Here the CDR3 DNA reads TGTGCCAGCAGCTTAAGGGCAGGGAGTACCTACGAGCAGTACTTC. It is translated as CASSLRAGSTYEQYF. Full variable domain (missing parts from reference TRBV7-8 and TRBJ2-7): GAGVSQSPRYKVAKRGQDVALRCDPISGHVSLFWYQQALGQGPEFLTYFQNEAQLDKSGLPSDRFFAERPEGSVSTLKIQRTQQEDSAVYLCASSLRAGSTYEQYFGPGTRLTVT.

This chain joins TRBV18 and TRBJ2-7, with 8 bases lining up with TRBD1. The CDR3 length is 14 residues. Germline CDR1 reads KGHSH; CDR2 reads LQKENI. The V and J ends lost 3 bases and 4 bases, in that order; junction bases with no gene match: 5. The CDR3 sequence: CASSPGTGGYEQYF. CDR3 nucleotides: TGTGCCAGCTCACCCGGGACAGGAGGATACGAGCAGTACTTC.

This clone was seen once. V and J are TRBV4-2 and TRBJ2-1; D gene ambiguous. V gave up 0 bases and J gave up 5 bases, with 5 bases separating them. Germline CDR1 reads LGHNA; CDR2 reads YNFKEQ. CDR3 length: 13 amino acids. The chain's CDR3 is CASSQDRNNEQFF. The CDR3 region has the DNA TGTGCCAGCAGCCAAGATCGAAACAATGAGCAGTTCTTC.

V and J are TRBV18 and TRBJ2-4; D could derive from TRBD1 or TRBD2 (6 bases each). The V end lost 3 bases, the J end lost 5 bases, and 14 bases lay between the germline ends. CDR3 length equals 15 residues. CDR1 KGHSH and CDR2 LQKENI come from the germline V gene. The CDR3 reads CASSPATGAENIQYF. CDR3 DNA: TGTGCCAGCTCACCTGCCACGGGGGCTGAAAACATTCAGTACTTC.

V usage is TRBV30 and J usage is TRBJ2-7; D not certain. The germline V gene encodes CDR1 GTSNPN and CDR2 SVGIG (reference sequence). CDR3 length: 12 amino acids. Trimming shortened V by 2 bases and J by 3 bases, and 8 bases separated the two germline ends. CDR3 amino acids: CAWSSHYYEQYF. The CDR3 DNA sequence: TGTGCCTGGAGTTCCCACTACTACGAGCAGTACTTC. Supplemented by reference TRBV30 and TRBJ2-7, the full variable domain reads SQTIHQWPATLVQPVGSPLSLECTVEGTSNPNLYWYRQAAGRGLQLLFYSVGIGQISSEVPQNLSASRPQDRQFILSSKKLLLSDSGFYLCAWSSHYYEQYFGPGTRLTVT.

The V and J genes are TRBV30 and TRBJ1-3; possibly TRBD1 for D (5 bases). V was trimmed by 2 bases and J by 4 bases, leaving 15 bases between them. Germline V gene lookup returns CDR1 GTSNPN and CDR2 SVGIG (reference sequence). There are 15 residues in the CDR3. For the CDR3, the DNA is TGTGCCTGGAGTACGCGGGGCCCCCCGGGAAACACCATATATTTT. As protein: CAWSTRGPPGNTIYF.

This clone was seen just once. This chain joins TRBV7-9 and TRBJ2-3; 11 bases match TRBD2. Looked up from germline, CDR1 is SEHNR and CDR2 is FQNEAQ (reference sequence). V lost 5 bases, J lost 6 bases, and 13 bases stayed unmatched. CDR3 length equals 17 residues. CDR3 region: CASSPQRVAGGADTQYF. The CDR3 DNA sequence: TGTGCCAGCAGCCCGCAGAGGGTAGCGGGAGGGGCGGATACGCAGTATTTT.

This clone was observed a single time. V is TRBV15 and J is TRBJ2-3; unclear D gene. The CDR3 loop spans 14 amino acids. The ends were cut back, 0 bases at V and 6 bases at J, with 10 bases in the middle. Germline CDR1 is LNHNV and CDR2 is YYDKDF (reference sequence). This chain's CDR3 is CATSRDRASDTQYF. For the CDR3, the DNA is TGTGCCACCAGCAGAGATCGGGCGTCGGATACGCAGTATTTT.

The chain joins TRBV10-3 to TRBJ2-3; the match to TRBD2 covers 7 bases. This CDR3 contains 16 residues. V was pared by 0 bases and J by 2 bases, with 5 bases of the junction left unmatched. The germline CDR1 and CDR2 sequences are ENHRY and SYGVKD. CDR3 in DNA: TGTGCCATCAGTGAGTCGAGCGGGACCCTCACAGATACGCAGTATTTT. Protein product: CAISESSGTLTDTQYF.

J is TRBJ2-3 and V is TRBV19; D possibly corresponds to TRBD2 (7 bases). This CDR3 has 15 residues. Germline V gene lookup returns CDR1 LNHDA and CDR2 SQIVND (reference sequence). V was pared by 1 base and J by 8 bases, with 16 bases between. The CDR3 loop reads CASSIAGGLRGTQYF. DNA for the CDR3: TGTGCCAGTAGTATAGCGGGGGGCCTCCGCGGTACGCAGTATTTT.

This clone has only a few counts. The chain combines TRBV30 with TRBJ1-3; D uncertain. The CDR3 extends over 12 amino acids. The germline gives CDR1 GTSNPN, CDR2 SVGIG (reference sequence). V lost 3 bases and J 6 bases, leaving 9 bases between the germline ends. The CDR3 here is CAWRAVENTIYF. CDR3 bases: TGTGCCTGGAGGGCGGTCGAAAACACCATATATTTT.

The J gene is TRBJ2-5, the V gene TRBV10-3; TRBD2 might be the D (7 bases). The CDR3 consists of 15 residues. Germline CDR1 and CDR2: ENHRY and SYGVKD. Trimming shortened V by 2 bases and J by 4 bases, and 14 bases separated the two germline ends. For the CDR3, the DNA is TGTGCCATCAGTGAGAGGGGGGGGCCGGGAGAGACCCAGTACTTC. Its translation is CAISERGGPGETQYF.

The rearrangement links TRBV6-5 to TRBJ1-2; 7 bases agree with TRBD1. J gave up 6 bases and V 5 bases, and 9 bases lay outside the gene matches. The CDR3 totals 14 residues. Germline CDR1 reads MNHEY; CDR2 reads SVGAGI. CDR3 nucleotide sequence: TGTGCCAGCAGTCCGGGGCAGGGGGTGGATGGCTACACCTTC. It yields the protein CASSPGQGVDGYTF.